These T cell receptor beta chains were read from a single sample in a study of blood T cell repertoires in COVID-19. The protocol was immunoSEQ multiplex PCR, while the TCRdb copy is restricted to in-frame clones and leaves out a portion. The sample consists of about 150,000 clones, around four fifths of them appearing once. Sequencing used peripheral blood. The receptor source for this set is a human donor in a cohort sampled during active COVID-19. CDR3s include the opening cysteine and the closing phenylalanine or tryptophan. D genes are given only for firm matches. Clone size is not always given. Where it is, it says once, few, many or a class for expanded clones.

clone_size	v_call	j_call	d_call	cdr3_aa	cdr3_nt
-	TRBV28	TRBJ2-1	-	CASSLGVMGGHNEQFF	TGTGCCAGCAGTTTAGGGGTCATGGGGGGACACAATGAGCAGTTCTTC
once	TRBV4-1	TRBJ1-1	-	CASSQDPFGQRTEAFF	TGCGCCAGCAGCCAAGATCCGTTTGGACAAAGAACTGAAGCTTTCTTT
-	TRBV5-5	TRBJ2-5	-	CASSRRGSYQETQYF	TGTGCCAGCAGCCGGCGGGGATCGTACCAAGAGACCCAGTACTTC
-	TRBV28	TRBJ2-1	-	CASHRTDFNEQFF	TGTGCCAGCCACCGGACAGACTTCAATGAGCAGTTCTTC
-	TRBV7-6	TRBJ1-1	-	CASSISGDTEAFF	TGTGCCAGCAGCATCTCAGGGGACACTGAAGCTTTCTTT
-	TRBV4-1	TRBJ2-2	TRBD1	CASSQEGQLTGELFF	TGCGCCAGCAGCCAAGAGGGACAGTTGACCGGGGAGCTGTTTTTT
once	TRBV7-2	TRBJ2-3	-	CASSLVGQLNTQYF	TGTGCCAGCAGCTTAGTGGGGCAGCTAAATACGCAGTATTTT
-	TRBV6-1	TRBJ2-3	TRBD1	CASSEGQGLADTQYF	TGTGCCAGCAGTGAGGGACAGGGGTTGGCAGATACGCAGTATTTT
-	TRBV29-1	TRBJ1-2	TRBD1	CSVDKQTGDYGYTF	TGCAGCGTCGATAAACAGACAGGGGACTATGGCTACACCTTC
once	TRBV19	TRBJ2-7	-	CASSGVGSYEQYF	TGTGCCAGTAGCGGGGTTGGGTCCTACGAGCAGTACTTC
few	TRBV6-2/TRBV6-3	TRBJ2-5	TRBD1	CASSLRGIGETQYF	TGTGCCAGCAGTCTCAGGGGGATTGGAGAGACCCAGTACTTC
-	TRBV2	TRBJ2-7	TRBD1	CASSVGTGAYEQYF	TGTGCCAGCAGTGTGGGGACAGGGGCCTACGAGCAGTACTTC
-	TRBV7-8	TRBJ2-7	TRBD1	CASSTSAGQVTYEQYF	TGTGCCAGCAGCACTTCCGCGGGACAGGTGACCTACGAGCAGTACTTC
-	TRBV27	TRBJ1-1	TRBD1	CASLPTGVGTEAFF	TGTGCCAGCCTTCCCACAGGGGTTGGCACTGAAGCTTTCTTT
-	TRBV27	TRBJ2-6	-	CASSPRANVLTF	TGTGCCAGCAGTCCTCGGGCCAACGTCCTGACTTTC
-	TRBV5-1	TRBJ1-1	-	CASSQSLNTEAFF	TGCGCCAGCAGCCAATCACTAAACACTGAAGCTTTCTTT
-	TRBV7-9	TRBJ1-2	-	CASSLSGWGGIYYGYTF	TGTGCCAGCAGCTTATCAGGGTGGGGCGGAATATACTATGGCTACACCTTC
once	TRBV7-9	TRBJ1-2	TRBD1	CASSTTGTGSLGYTF	TGTGCCAGCAGCACCACCGGGACAGGGTCGCTTGGCTACACCTTC
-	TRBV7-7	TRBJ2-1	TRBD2	CASSSGLDPYNEQFF	TGTGCCAGCAGCTCTGGACTAGATCCCTACAATGAGCAGTTCTTC
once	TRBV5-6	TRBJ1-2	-	CASSLVRAYQGDGYTF	TGTGCCAGCAGCTTGGTCAGGGCCTACCAAGGGGATGGCTACACCTTC
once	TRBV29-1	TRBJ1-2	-	CSVEGDRGLGYGYTF	TGCAGCGTTGAAGGAGATAGGGGGTTGGGCTATGGCTACACCTTC
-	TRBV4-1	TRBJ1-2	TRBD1	CASSPRTGFSEGYGYTF	TGCGCCAGCAGCCCTCGGACAGGATTTTCGGAGGGCTATGGCTACACCTTC
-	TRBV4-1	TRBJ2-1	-	CASSQVGVTRNEQFF	TGCGCCAGCAGCCAAGTAGGGGTTACCCGGAATGAGCAGTTCTTC
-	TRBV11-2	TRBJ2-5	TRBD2	CASSNPGLAGGPAGETQYF	TGTGCCAGCAGCAACCCCGGCCTAGCGGGGGGGCCCGCCGGAGAGACCCAGTACTTC
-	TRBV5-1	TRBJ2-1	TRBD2	CASSPGLAGYNEQFF	TGCGCCAGCAGCCCGGGACTAGCGGGGTACAATGAGCAGTTCTTC
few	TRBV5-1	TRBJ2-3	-	CASSLPRGGGTDTQYF	TGCGCCAGCAGCTTGCCCCGAGGGGGTGGCACAGATACGCAGTATTTT
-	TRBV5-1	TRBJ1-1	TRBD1	CASSWTGDTEAFF	TGCGCCAGCAGCTGGACAGGGGACACTGAAGCTTTCTTT
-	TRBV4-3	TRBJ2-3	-	CASSQGRGRDTDTQYF	TGCGCCAGCAGCCAAGGGCGCGGTCGGGACACAGATACGCAGTATTTT
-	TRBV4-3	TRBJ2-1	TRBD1	CASSQPDRDREIRFF	TGCGCCAGCAGCCAACCCGACCGTGACAGGGAGATACGGTTCTTC
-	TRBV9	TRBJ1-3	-	CASSVGGASSGNTIYF	TGTGCCAGCAGCGTAGGGGGAGCCAGCTCTGGAAACACCATATATTTT
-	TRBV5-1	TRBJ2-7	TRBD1	CASSPGTEISSYEQYF	TGCGCCAGCAGCCCGGGGACAGAGATAAGCTCCTACGAGCAGTACTTC
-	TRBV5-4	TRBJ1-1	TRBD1	CASSQRQGGTEAFF	TGTGCCAGCAGCCAGCGACAGGGAGGTACTGAAGCTTTCTTT
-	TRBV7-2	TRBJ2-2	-	CASSFPLAATGELFF	TGTGCCAGCAGCTTCCCCTTAGCTGCCACCGGGGAGCTGTTTTTT
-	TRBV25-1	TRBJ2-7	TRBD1	CASSDLSRTGDTEQYF	TGTGCCAGCAGTGATCTTTCCCGGACAGGGGATACCGAGCAGTACTTC
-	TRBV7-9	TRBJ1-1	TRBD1	CASSLDLRTGNSEAFF	TGTGCCAGCAGCTTAGACTTACGGACAGGGAATTCTGAAGCTTTCTTT
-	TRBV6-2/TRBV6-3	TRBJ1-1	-	CASSLGSGTEAFF	TGTGCCAGCAGCCTCGGGAGCGGCACTGAAGCTTTCTTT
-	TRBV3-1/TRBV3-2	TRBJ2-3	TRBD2	CASSQASGGADTQYF	TGTGCCAGCAGCCAAGCTAGCGGGGGGGCAGATACGCAGTATTTT
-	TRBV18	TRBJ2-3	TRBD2	CASSPSVGGSLSTDTQYF	TGTGCCAGCTCACCGTCAGTAGGCGGGAGCCTTAGCACAGATACGCAGTATTTT
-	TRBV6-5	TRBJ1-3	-	CASSYLQAGNTIYF	TGTGCCAGCAGTTACTTGCAGGCTGGAAACACCATATATTTT
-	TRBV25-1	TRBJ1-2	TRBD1	CASSGFEGTGDRRGYTF	TGTGCCAGCAGTGGATTCGAGGGGACAGGCGACCGACGCGGCTACACCTTC
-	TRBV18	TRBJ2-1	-	CASSPSERNNEQFF	TGTGCCAGCTCACCATCAGAAAGAAACAATGAGCAGTTCTTC
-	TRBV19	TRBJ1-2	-	CASTSEAGANYGYTF	TGTGCCAGTACCTCTGAGGCAGGGGCTAACTATGGCTACACCTTC
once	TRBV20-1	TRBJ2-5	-	CSASPKMGRQETQYF	TGCAGTGCTAGTCCTAAGATGGGCAGGCAAGAGACCCAGTACTTC
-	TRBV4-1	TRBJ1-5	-	CASSQGGRPDQPQHF	TGCGCCAGCAGCCAAGGGGGCAGGCCGGATCAGCCCCAGCATTTT
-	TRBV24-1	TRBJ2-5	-	CATSGRVGQETQYF	TGTGCCACCAGTGGGAGGGTAGGACAAGAGACCCAGTACTTC
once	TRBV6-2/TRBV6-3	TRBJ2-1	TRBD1	CASSFYRGAEQFF	TGTGCCAGCAGTTTCTACAGGGGCGCCGAGCAGTTCTTC
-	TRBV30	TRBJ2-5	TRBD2	CAWNSRGRGGRETQYF	TGTGCCTGGAACTCACGGGGACGGGGGGGCCGGGAGACCCAGTACTTC
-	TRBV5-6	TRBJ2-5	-	CASSPDTSGETQYF	TGTGCCAGCAGCCCCGACACCTCGGGGGAGACCCAGTACTTC
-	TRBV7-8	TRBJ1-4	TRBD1	CASSRTGANEKLFF	TGTGCCAGCAGCAGGACAGGGGCTAATGAAAAACTGTTTTTT
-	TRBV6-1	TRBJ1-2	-	CASNEPGWTYGYTF	TGTGCCAGCAATGAACCAGGGTGGACCTATGGCTACACCTTC
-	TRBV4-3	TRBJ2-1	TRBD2	CASSQGGLAGYNEQFF	TGCGCCAGCAGCCAGGGGGGACTAGCGGGCTACAATGAGCAGTTCTTC
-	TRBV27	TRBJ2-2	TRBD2	CASRPDSGGAFGELFF	TGTGCCAGCAGACCGGATAGCGGGGGGGCGTTCGGGGAGCTGTTTTTT